This entry lists 27 T cell receptor beta chains sequenced from one sample in a study of cytomegalovirus exposure and HLA in healthy donors. 60 Vbeta and 13 Jbeta primers were used in PCR. Measured with immunoSEQ multiplex PCR; TCRdb has only the in-frame clones, and not every one. Among 90,000 to 100,000 clones listed, 76% were seen once. Input material: PBMCs. Every receptor here comes from a man aged 40-50 years in good health and CMV-seronegative.

V is TRBV4-3 and J is TRBJ1-6; D unresolved. Per germline, CDR1 LGHNA and CDR2 YSLEER. V was cut by 0 bases and J by 7 bases, with 7 bases left in between. The CDR3 has 14 residues. The CDR3 sequence is CASSQDILNSPLHF. The CDR3 DNA reads TGCGCCAGCAGCCAAGATATCCTGAATTCACCCCTCCACTTT.

The rearrangement uses TRBV29-1 and TRBJ2-1; 9 nucleotides align to TRBD1. The trim removed 7 bases at V and 7 bases at J, leaving 5 bases unmatched. Germline CDR1 SQVTM, CDR2 ANQGSEA. The CDR3 contains 12 residues. The chain's CDR3 is CSGNRGQNEQFF. CDR3 bases: TGCAGCGGGAACAGGGGGCAAAATGAGCAGTTCTTC.

The chain recombines TRBV5-1 with TRBJ1-2, with D possibly being TRBD1 (6 bases). The CDR3 is 15 residues long. Germline V CDR1 and CDR2: SGHRS, YFSETQ. V lost 2 bases, J lost 3 bases, and 14 bases lay in between. CDR3 region: CASSFNRDRDYGYTF. In nucleotides, the CDR3 is TGCGCCAGCAGCTTTAACAGGGATAGGGACTATGGCTACACCTTC.

The chain combines TRBV30 with TRBJ1-5; TRBD1 is a possible D gene (6 bases). The CDR3 loop spans 13 amino acids. Germline loops: CDR1 GTSNPN, CDR2 SVGIG (reference sequence). V dropped 4 bases and J dropped 5 bases, with 12 bases sitting between them. Here the CDR3 reads CAWNVRTDQPQHF. CDR3 sequence (DNA): TGTGCCTGGAATGTTCGGACAGATCAGCCCCAGCATTTT.

The J gene is TRBJ2-1, the V gene TRBV29-1; TRBD1 is a possible D gene (6 bases). This CDR3 region has 16 residues. Germline V gene data show CDR1 as SQVTM and CDR2 as ANQGSEA. Trimming removed 1 base from V and 2 bases from J, with 15 bases in between. The CDR3, as DNA: TGCAGCGTTGAAGCTCTCCGGGACACCCCCTACAATGAGCAGTTCTTC. Its translation: CSVEALRDTPYNEQFF.

This chain connects TRBV19 to TRBJ1-5; 7 bases line up with TRBD1. The CDR3 consists of 14 residues. J gave up 0 bases and V 8 bases, and 4 bases lay outside the gene matches. CDR1 and CDR2 from the germline V gene are LNHDA and SQIVND (reference sequence). CDR3 in DNA: TGTGCCAGTGGGACAGATGGTAGCAATCAGCCCCAGCATTTT. Protein product: CASGTDGSNQPQHF.

The chain uses TRBV5-8 and TRBJ2-6, with D tentatively TRBD1 (6 bases). CDR1 SGHTS and CDR2 YDEGEE come from the germline V gene. V was clipped by 4 bases and J by 0 bases, with 11 bases between them. The CDR3 consists of 16 residues. CDR3: CASSKDRDSGANVLTF. CDR3 bases: TGTGCCAGCAGCAAGGACAGAGACTCTGGGGCCAACGTCCTGACTTTC. The complete variable domain, with remaining parts taken from reference TRBV5-8 and TRBJ2-6, reads EAGVTQSPTHLIKTRGQQATLRCSPISGHTSVYWYQQALGLGLQFLLWYDEGEERNRGNFPPRFSGRQFPNYSSELNVNALELEDSALYLCASSKDRDSGANVLTFGAGSRLTVL.

V gene TRBV19 combines with J gene TRBJ1-5; 7 bases are a match to TRBD1. CDR3 length: 12 residues. The germline V gene encodes CDR1 LNHDA and CDR2 SQIVND (reference sequence). V was pared by 4 bases and J by 13 bases, with 7 bases of the junction left unmatched. CDR3: CASSTRDSSQHF. The CDR3 DNA follows: TGTGCCAGTAGTACCCGGGACAGTTCTCAGCATTTT.

This clone was detected once. The genes are TRBV19 and TRBJ2-5; 7 positions agree with TRBD1. The CDR3 contains 15 residues. V shed 4 bases and J 2 bases; nucleotides not matched to a gene: 7. Germline CDR1 and CDR2: LNHDA and SQIVND (reference sequence). The CDR3: CASSKRGGRQETQYF. CDR3 coding DNA: TGTGCCAGTAGTAAAAGAGGGGGCCGGCAAGAGACCCAGTACTTC.

V is TRBV5-6 and J is TRBJ2-5; the match to TRBD1 covers 7 bases. V was clipped by 6 bases and J by 1 base; unmatched bases: 15. The CDR3 consists of 17 residues. Looked up from germline, CDR1 is SGHDT and CDR2 is YYEEEE. CDR3 DNA: TGTGCCAGCATCAGGCAGGGGGTACCTGAATTCCAAGAGACCCAGTACTTC. Its protein is CASIRQGVPEFQETQYF.

Only a few counts were recorded for this clone. Here the CDR3 DNA reads TGTGCCAGCAGTTACAGACTAGCGCCGCCTGGCAATGAGCAGTTCTTC. This sequence encodes CASSYRLAPPGNEQFF. This rearrangement joins TRBV6-5 to TRBJ2-1; 8 bases map to TRBD2. The CDR3 extends over 16 amino acids. CDR1 MNHEY and CDR2 SVGAGI come from the germline V gene. V trimming: 2 bases; J trimming: 6 bases; junction bases outside the gene matches: 9.

V and J are TRBV21-1 and TRBJ2-2; whether TRBD1, the table's D call, matches the DNA was not checked. TRBV21-1 is designated a pseudogene. This CDR3 is 17 amino acids long. The CDR3 DNA sequence: TGTGCCAGCAGGGCGATGACAGGGGCCACGAACACCGGGGAGCTGTTTTTT. It is translated as CASRAMTGATNTGELFF.

This clone is deemed medium-sized. V and J are TRBV19 and TRBJ2-7, with 8 bases aligning to TRBD1. Germline CDR1 reads LNHDA; CDR2 reads SQIVND (reference sequence). The CDR3 runs to 14 residues. V dropped 3 bases and J dropped 8; count of bases not matched to a gene: 9. The DNA of the CDR3 is TGTGCCAGTAGTATCACGGGACAGGCCTCGCAGCAGTACTTC. This gives the protein CASSITGQASQQYF.

This clone was counted between two and nine times. This chain uses TRBV4-1 with TRBJ2-1; weak D call: TRBD1 (5 bases). Trimming took 1 base from V and 4 from J, leaving 23 bases between them. This CDR3 is built from 19 residues. Germline CDR1 MGHRA, CDR2 YSYEKL. CDR3 residues: CASSQGFLGRSGAYNEQFF. CDR3 nucleotide sequence: TGCGCCAGCAGCCAAGGCTTCTTAGGTCGAAGTGGGGCTTACAATGAGCAGTTCTTC.

This chain links TRBV5-5 with TRBJ1-5; TRBD1 aligns across 11 bases. J gave up 8 bases and V 7 bases, and 11 bases lay outside the gene matches. Per the germline V gene, CDR1 is SGHKS and CDR2 is YYEKEE (reference sequence). The CDR3 loop spans 15 amino acids. DNA for the CDR3: TGTGCCAGCGGTAGGACAGGGGGCCAAATGGAGCCCCAGCATTTT. It is translated as CASGRTGGQMEPQHF.

The V call is TRBV5-1, the J call TRBJ2-1; 10 bases match TRBD2. The CDR3 contains 15 residues. Trimming took 4 bases from V and 9 from J; bases not matched to a gene: 10. Germline V gene sequence: CDR1 SGHRS, CDR2 YFSETQ. CDR3 loop: CASSPPGTSVTEQFF. CDR3 nucleotide sequence: TGCGCCAGCAGCCCTCCCGGGACTAGCGTTACTGAGCAGTTCTTC.

V is TRBV19 and J is TRBJ2-1, with 11 bases lining up with TRBD1. V dropped 5 bases and J dropped 0; count of bases not matched to a gene: 3. In germline, CDR1 is LNHDA, CDR2 SQIVND (reference sequence). The CDR3 length is 16 residues. The CDR3 is CASSVGQGASYNEQFF. CDR3 coding DNA: TGTGCCAGTAGTGTTGGACAGGGGGCCTCCTACAATGAGCAGTTCTTC.

The chain carries TRBV11-3 and TRBJ2-3, with 9 positions matching TRBD2. Germline loops: CDR1 SGHNT, CDR2 YENEEA. The CDR3 is made up of 20 amino acids. Trimming at V came to 5 bases and at J to 4 bases, leaving 22 bases not matched to a gene. The CDR3: CASSPAGSMGSGGSPDTQYF. CDR3 in DNA: TGTGCCAGCAGCCCTGCTGGGTCGATGGGGAGCGGGGGGTCCCCAGATACGCAGTATTTT.

This sequence joins TRBV6-1 and TRBJ1-3; perhaps TRBD1 as D (5 bases). Germline values: CDR1 MNHNS, CDR2 SASEGT. The CDR3 has 15 amino acids. V was shortened by 0 bases and J by 2 bases, with 8 bases between the two germline ends. The CDR3 DNA reads as TGTGCCAGCAGTGAAGCGATAGGGGCTGGAAACACCATATATTTT. It codes for CASSEAIGAGNTIYF.

In its sample, this clone ranks as medium-sized (0.01 to 0.1%). The V and J genes are TRBV11-2 and TRBJ2-1; the D gene is possibly TRBD2 (6 bases). Germline loops: CDR1 SGHAT, CDR2 FQNNGV. This CDR3 has 19 amino acids. V lost 2 bases and J lost 3, with 23 bases in between. The CDR3 is CASSLNRDSLFVVYNEQFF. The DNA for the CDR3 is TGTGCCAGCAGCTTAAACCGGGACTCACTTTTTGTGGTCTACAATGAGCAGTTCTTC.

The chain carries TRBV5-1 and TRBJ2-2; D might be TRBD1 (6 bases). CDR3 length equals 15 residues. V gave up 2 bases and J gave up 1 base, with 9 bases separating them. Germline CDR1 and CDR2: SGHRS and YFSETQ. The CDR3 here is CASSLRRGNTGELFF. The CDR3 bases are TGCGCCAGCAGCTTACGCAGGGGGAACACCGGGGAGCTGTTTTTT.

The genes are TRBV10-2 and TRBJ2-7; 12 bases agree with TRBD2. V lost 6 bases and J lost 3; bases outside the gene matches: 0. This CDR3 is 13 amino acids long. Germline CDR1 is WSHSY and CDR2 is SAAADI. CDR3 in amino acids: CASRTSGSYEQYF. CDR3 DNA sequence: TGCGCCAGCAGGACTAGCGGGAGCTACGAGCAGTACTTC.

This clone was seen only a few times. This chain joins TRBV7-3 and TRBJ1-5, with 8 bases lining up with TRBD1. CDR1 and CDR2 from the germline V gene are SGHTA and FQGTGA. Trimming took 4 bases from V and 6 from J; bases not matched to a gene: 14. The CDR3 length is 17 residues. The CDR3 protein is CASSYFWTGWVSQPQHF. CDR3 nucleotides: TGTGCCAGCAGCTACTTTTGGACAGGGTGGGTGAGTCAGCCCCAGCATTTT.

This chain connects TRBV27 to TRBJ2-3; no reliable D call. Germline V CDR1 and CDR2: MNHEY, SMNVEV (reference sequence). V was pared by 4 bases and J by 2 bases, with 13 bases between. The CDR3 extends over 15 amino acids. In DNA, the CDR3 is TGTGCCAGCAGTTCTCCAGCGAGACCCACAGATACGCAGTATTTT. This gives the protein CASSSPARPTDTQYF.

This chain uses TRBV6-5 with TRBJ2-2; TRBD2 is a possible D gene (5 bases). V lost 0 bases and J 6 bases, leaving 8 bases between the germline ends. The CDR3 is 14 amino acids. Germline V gene sequence: CDR1 MNHEY, CDR2 SVGAGI. CDR3 in DNA: TGTGCCAGCAGTTACTCGTCGGGATCCGGGGAGCTGTTTTTT. Its translation is CASSYSSGSGELFF.

A few counts support this clone. V gene TRBV9 combines with J gene TRBJ2-7, with TRBD2 identical over 7 bases. Germline CDR1 and CDR2: SGDLS and YYNGEE. The CDR3 sequence is 14 residues long. Trimming cost V 0 bases and J 3 bases; bases outside gene matches: 3. The DNA for the CDR3 is TGTGCCAGCAGCGTAGGTTCGGGGGGCTACGAGCAGTACTTC. This sequence encodes CASSVGSGGYEQYF. The variable domain in full, with the rest retrieved from reference TRBV9 and TRBJ2-7, is DSGVTQTPKHLITATGQRVTLRCSPRSGDLSVYWYQQSLDQGLQFLIQYYNGEERAKGNILERFSAQQFPDLHSELNLSSLELGDSALYFCASSVGSGGYEQYFGPGTRLTVT.

The table lists this clone with a count of one. The CDR3 region has the DNA TGTGCCACCAGCAGAGGGACTAGATCGGACACAGATACGCAGTATTTT. Its translation is CATSRGTRSDTDTQYF. The genes are TRBV15 and TRBJ2-3; TRBD2 matches 7 bases. This CDR3 contains 16 residues. Germline V gene data show CDR1 as LNHNV and CDR2 as YYDKDF (reference sequence). The trim removed 1 base at V and 2 bases at J, leaving 6 bases unmatched. Complete variable domain (other parts from reference TRBV15 and TRBJ2-3): DAMVIQNPRYQVTQFGKPVTLSCSQTLNHNVMYWYQQKSSQAPKLLFHYYDKDFNNEADTPDNFQSRRPNTSFCFLDIRSPGLGDTAMYLCATSRGTRSDTDTQYFGPGTRLTVL.